This entry lists 24 T cell receptor beta chains sequenced from one sample in a study of blood T cell repertoires in COVID-19. Produced via immunoSEQ multiplex PCR; TCRdb's table is partial and in-frame only. The table lists around 110,000 clones, about 79% of them singletons. Sequenced material: peripheral blood. These receptors all come from a woman in her seventies with acute or convalescent COVID-19.

The chain combines TRBV19 with TRBJ2-2; 8 bases align to TRBD1. This CDR3 is built from 13 residues. Per germline, CDR1 LNHDA and CDR2 SQIVND (reference sequence). V gave up 8 bases and J gave up 4 bases; unmatched junction bases: 3. CDR3 residues: CASGTGVTGELFF. Here the CDR3 DNA reads TGTGCCAGTGGGACAGGCGTCACCGGGGAGCTGTTTTTT. The entire variable domain, with the rest obtained from reference TRBV19 and TRBJ2-2, is as follows: DGGITQSPKYLFRKEGQNVTLSCEQNLNHDAMYWYRQDPGQGLRLIYYSQIVNDFQKGDIAEGYSVSREKKESFPLTVTSAQKNPTAFYLCASGTGVTGELFFGEGSRLTVL.

The V gene is TRBV6-1, the J gene TRBJ1-3; 8 bases are a match to TRBD1. Germline V gene data show CDR1 as MNHNS and CDR2 as SASEGT. Losses at the gene ends were 4 bases for V and 8 bases for J; bases not matched to a gene: 10. CDR3 length equals 15 residues. The chain's CDR3 is CASSGARTGTYTIYF. CDR3 nucleotide sequence: TGTGCCAGCAGTGGAGCCAGGACAGGGACTTACACCATATATTTT.

V is TRBV19 and J is TRBJ2-4, with TRBD2 matching over 9 bases. In germline, CDR1 is LNHDA, CDR2 SQIVND (reference sequence). Trimming removed 3 bases from V and 0 bases from J; junction bases left unmatched: 15. The CDR3 has 20 residues. CDR3 sequence (DNA): TGTGCCAGTAGTATCCATTCTTCGACTAGCGGTTATCTAGCCAAAAACATTCAGTACTTC. The encoded protein is CASSIHSSTSGYLAKNIQYF.

The V gene is TRBV19, the J gene TRBJ1-1; D is uncertain. Per germline, CDR1 LNHDA and CDR2 SQIVND (reference sequence). Trimming pared 7 bases from V and 6 bases from J, leaving 12 bases between. The CDR3 runs to 12 residues. This CDR3 is CASNAPTPEAFF. In DNA form, the CDR3 reads TGTGCCAGTAACGCGCCGACACCTGAAGCTTTCTTT. Full variable domain (remainder filled in from reference TRBV19 and TRBJ1-1): DGGITQSPKYLFRKEGQNVTLSCEQNLNHDAMYWYRQDPGQGLRLIYYSQIVNDFQKGDIAEGYSVSREKKESFPLTVTSAQKNPTAFYLCASNAPTPEAFFGQGTRLTVV.

This sequence joins TRBV11-3 and TRBJ2-7; D unclear. The CDR3 covers 13 residues. CDR1 and CDR2 from the germline V gene are SGHNT and YENEEA. Trimming removed 3 bases from V and 0 bases from J, with 6 bases in between. In DNA, the CDR3 is TGTGCCAGCAGCTTTAGCACCTCCTACGAGCAGTACTTC. It encodes CASSFSTSYEQYF.

The CDR3 reads CASSLNGEGYNEQFF. For the CDR3, the DNA is TGCGCCAGCAGCTTGAACGGGGAAGGCTACAATGAGCAGTTCTTC. This chain joins TRBV5-1 and TRBJ2-1; a possible D gene is TRBD2 (5 bases). Germline V CDR1 and CDR2: SGHRS, YFSETQ. V was shortened by 1 base and J by 3 bases, with 11 bases between the two germline ends. The CDR3 covers 15 residues.

CDR3 amino acids: CASSTRQGTSGGARTDTQYF. The CDR3 nucleotides are TGTGCCAGCAGCACCCGGCAGGGTACTAGCGGGGGGGCCAGGACAGATACGCAGTATTTT. The chain employs TRBV11-3 and TRBJ2-3, with 13 nucleotides matching TRBD2. The J segment lost 3 bases and the V segment lost 5 bases, leaving 17 bases of the junction unmatched. Germline V gives CDR1 SGHNT, CDR2 YENEEA. This CDR3 comprises 20 residues.

The V gene is TRBV10-1, the J gene TRBJ2-2; 8 nucleotides agree with TRBD1. This CDR3 has 17 residues. V shed 7 bases and J 7 bases; nucleotides not matched to a gene: 17. Germline V lookup: CDR1 WNHNN, CDR2 SYGVQD (reference sequence). The CDR3 sequence: CASIPPSDRASNGELFF. The CDR3, as DNA: TGCGCCAGCATCCCACCCTCGGACAGGGCGAGTAACGGGGAGCTGTTTTTT.

This clone was recorded only once. The chain employs TRBV5-8 and TRBJ1-4, with 9 nucleotides matching TRBD1. The CDR3 length is 14 residues. After removal of 4 bases from V and 7 bases from J, the junction contained 5 bases not matched to a gene. Germline V gene lookup returns CDR1 SGHTS and CDR2 YDEGEE. DNA of the CDR3: TGTGCCAGCAGCCGGACAGGGGACGGTGAAAAACTGTTTTTT. Translating it yields CASSRTGDGEKLFF.

The rearrangement joins TRBV21-1 to TRBJ2-3; the table's D call TRBD2 went unverified against the DNA. TRBV21-1 is a listed pseudogene. CDR3 size: 18 residues. CDR3 sequence (DNA): TGTGCCAGCAGCACCCCAGCGGGGGGCCCTGAGTGCACAGATACGCAGTATTTT. Protein sequence: CASSTPAGGPECTDTQYF.

The genes are TRBV7-2 and TRBJ2-1; 11 nucleotides match TRBD2. The J segment lost 4 bases and the V segment lost 5 bases, leaving 4 bases of the junction unmatched. Germline CDR1 is SGHTA and CDR2 is FQGNSA. The CDR3 is 15 residues long. CDR3 sequence: CASSLLAGGYNEQFF. The CDR3 DNA reads as TGTGCCAGCAGCCTCCTAGCGGGGGGTTACAATGAGCAGTTCTTC.

This clone has only one observation. The J gene is TRBJ2-2, the V gene TRBV11-2, with D possibly being TRBD2 (5 bases). Trimming shortened V by 5 bases and J by 16 bases, and 17 bases separated the two germline ends. In germline, CDR1 is SGHAT, CDR2 FQNNGV. The CDR3 has 12 amino acids. As DNA, the CDR3 is TGTGCCAGCAGCCCTCTCACGGGGTGGAAGTTTTTT. Translation gives CASSPLTGWKFF.

CDR3 nucleotide sequence: TGTGCCAGCAGCTTACAGGGGTCGGTTGGCAATCAGCCCCAGCATTTT. Translated, it gives CASSLQGSVGNQPQHF. V usage is TRBV5-6 and J usage is TRBJ1-5; 7 bases agree with TRBD1. V lost 2 bases to trimming and J lost 2 bases; unmatched junction nucleotides: 7. The germline V gene encodes CDR1 SGHDT and CDR2 YYEEEE. The CDR3 loop spans 16 amino acids.

Remarks on this clone: A read error may account for a junction end that differs from germline. This chain links TRBV27 with TRBJ1-6; D perhaps matches TRBD1 (5 bases). Looked up from germline, CDR1 is MNHEY and CDR2 is SMNVEV (reference sequence). The CDR3 has 16 amino acids. DNA of the CDR3: TGTGCCAGCAGTTTAGAGGCGGGGCCCTATTATTCACCCCTCCACTTT. It encodes CASSLEAGPYYSPLHF.

The chain carries TRBV27 and TRBJ1-1; D remains ambiguous. Germline CDR1 reads MNHEY; CDR2 reads SMNVEV (reference sequence). The CDR3 extends over 12 amino acids. Trimming removed 5 bases from V and 5 bases from J, with 9 bases in between. The CDR3, as DNA: TGTGCCAGCAGTCCCCCGGGAACTGAAGCTTTCTTT. This codes for CASSPPGTEAFF.

The chain uses TRBV19 and TRBJ2-7, with 8 nucleotides matching TRBD1. V lost 5 bases, J lost 2 bases, and 8 bases stayed unmatched. Germline V CDR1 and CDR2: LNHDA, SQIVND (reference sequence). This CDR3 region has 15 residues. CDR3: CASSRRTGLPYEQYF. CDR3 in DNA: TGTGCCAGTAGTCGTAGGACAGGGTTGCCCTACGAGCAGTACTTC.

This clone came up once. The chain uses TRBV19 and TRBJ1-4; a weak D match, TRBD1 (5 bases). Germline values: CDR1 LNHDA, CDR2 SQIVND (reference sequence). This CDR3 comprises 15 residues. V lost 6 bases and J lost 4, with 15 bases in between. This CDR3 reads CASRPPWGDNEKLFF. CDR3 coding DNA: TGTGCCAGTAGGCCCCCGTGGGGGGATAATGAAAAACTGTTTTTT.

This clone was found once. CDR3 region: CASSQQGHQPQHF. CDR3 DNA: TGTGCCAGCAGCCAGCAGGGGCATCAGCCCCAGCATTTT. The chain has TRBV3-1 (or the pseudogene TRBV3-2) and TRBJ1-5; maybe TRBD1 (6 bases). This CDR3 region has 13 residues. Deletions cut 3 bases from V and 5 bases from J, with 8 bases between. CDR1 is LGHDT and CDR2 is YNNKEL in the germline V gene (reference sequence).

The DNA of the CDR3 is TGTGCCAGCAGCTTCGCCGGGATGGACGGAGCTGGCTACACCTTC. It specifies CASSFAGMDGAGYTF. The gene calls are TRBV5-6 and TRBJ1-2; the D is unclear. CDR1 SGHDT and CDR2 YYEEEE come from the germline V gene. The CDR3 extends over 15 amino acids. The V end lost 2 bases, the J end lost 7 bases, and 18 bases lay between the germline ends.

The V call is TRBV5-6, the J call TRBJ1-3, with D uncertain. The CDR3 length is 14 residues. V was cut by 4 bases and J by 2 bases, with 10 bases left in between. Germline CDR1 reads SGHDT; CDR2 reads YYEEEE. CDR3 DNA: TGTGCCAGCAGCCTCATCGGTCCTGGAAACACCATATATTTT. It translates to CASSLIGPGNTIYF.

The chain has TRBV4-1 and TRBJ1-6; D is uncertain. The V gene lost 0 bases and the J gene lost 0 bases, with 18 bases spanning the gap. The germline CDR1 and CDR2 sequences are MGHRA and YSYEKL. This CDR3 is built from 20 residues. As DNA, the CDR3 is TGCGCCAGCAGCCAAGATGCAAGTGACTATGGGAGCTCCTATAATTCACCCCTCCACTTT. It specifies CASSQDASDYGSSYNSPLHF.

The rearrangement uses TRBV11-3 and TRBJ2-3; TRBD2 aligns across 7 bases. The CDR3 loop spans 16 amino acids. J was trimmed by 2 bases and V by 5 bases; bases with no gene match: 10. Germline V gene sequence: CDR1 SGHNT, CDR2 YENEEA. The CDR3 loop is CASSLRLAGVTDTQYF. CDR3 bases: TGTGCCAGCAGCCTACGTCTGGCGGGGGTCACAGATACGCAGTATTTT.

The chain combines TRBV30 with TRBJ1-2; D uncertain. Germline V lookup: CDR1 GTSNPN, CDR2 SVGIG (reference sequence). CDR3 length equals 14 residues. V was trimmed by 7 bases and J by 0 bases, leaving 15 bases between them. Here the CDR3 DNA reads TGTGCCTCTAAAGTGAGGGTAGCTAACTATGGCTACACCTTC. The encoded protein is CASKVRVANYGYTF.

The chain employs TRBV19 and TRBJ2-3; 9 bases are shared with TRBD1. CDR3 length: 14 amino acids. The V gene end was trimmed by 6 bases and the J gene end by 3 bases; junction bases not matched to a gene: 4. Germline CDR1 LNHDA, CDR2 SQIVND (reference sequence). This chain's CDR3 is CASRPQGATDTQYF. Here the CDR3 DNA reads TGTGCCAGTAGGCCACAGGGGGCTACAGATACGCAGTATTTT.